Described below is a single T cell receptor (beta chain) sequence and its context. Documented time point: sample taken at primary tumor resection. These data belong to a study of spatial heterogeneity in lung cancer. Looking at the study overall: Within raw reads, each unique TCR and UMI combination appeared on average more than ten times.

One entry per CDR3 protein, called by TCRdb with MiXCR from the 5' RACE reads. The sample holds around 48,000 distinct CDR3 sequences, approximately 5% seen once. The clonotype originates from a male donor with early-stage non-small cell lung cancer. The starting material was PBMCs, obtained at surgery.

The CDR3: CSGDTEDTQYF. CDR3 coding DNA: TGCAGTGGTGATACGGAGGATACGCAGTATTTT. The rearrangement joins TRBV20-1 to TRBJ2-3; D is ambiguous. Germline V gene data show CDR1 as DFQATT and CDR2 as SNEGSKA (reference sequence). The ends were cut back, 7 bases at V and 6 bases at J, with 11 bases in the middle. This CDR3 has 11 residues.